Each of the 23 T cell receptor beta chains below was sequenced from the same sample in a study of HIV-infected patients and healthy controls. No cell fractionation was done, so the repertoire covers all unsorted peripheral blood T cells. cDNA was made from about 480 ng RNA using alpha and beta constant primers. Each of the alpha and beta chains got its own library through chain-specific third strand synthesis with indices. TCRdb fed the 5' RACE reads into MiXCR, producing one record per CDR3 protein. Of over 3,500 distinct CDR3 sequences listed, more than 10% are singletons. The material sequenced was blood, taken before antiretroviral therapy. The receptor set was obtained from an adult with HIV infection.

Sample share makes this clonotype medium-sized. The V gene is TRBV28, the J gene TRBJ2-1; tentatively, D is TRBD1 or TRBD2 (5 bases each). The germline V gene has CDR1 MDHEN and CDR2 SYDVKM. V was cut by 8 bases and J by 0 bases, with 14 bases left in between. The CDR3 has 15 residues. DNA for the CDR3: TGTGCCAGCTCCGGGACGCCTCGCTCCTACAATGAGCAGTTCTTC. Translation gives CASSGTPRSYNEQFF.

By sample share, this clonotype is medium-sized. The chain couples TRBV7-2 to TRBJ2-7; possible D gene TRBD1, 6 bases. The V end was cut by 5 bases, the J end by 3 bases, with 11 bases between. The CDR3 has 13 residues. The germline V gene has CDR1 SGHTA and CDR2 FQGNSA. CDR3 residues: CASSAEGGYEQYF. The CDR3 nucleotides read TGTGCCAGCAGCGCCGAAGGGGGCTACGAGCAGTACTTC.

By its share, this clonotype is medium-sized. V is TRBV19 and J is TRBJ1-1, with D possibly matching TRBD1 (6 bases). The germline V gene has CDR1 LNHDA and CDR2 SQIVND (reference sequence). The CDR3 spans 17 residues. V was clipped by 3 bases and J by 5 bases, with 22 bases between them. The CDR3 coding sequence is TGTGCCAGTAGTATCCCCGGGGGGCCGATGGCCTGGACTGAAGCTTTCTTT. Translating it yields CASSIPGGPMAWTEAFF.

By share, this clonotype counts as medium-sized. The chain links TRBV29-1 to TRBJ2-7; D might be TRBD2 (5 bases). Germline assignment: CDR1 SQVTM and CDR2 ANQGSEA. The CDR3 is made up of 14 amino acids. V gave up 0 bases and J gave up 6 bases, with 15 bases separating them. The CDR3 DNA is TGCAGCGTTGAAGAAGGGTACCAGCGGACCGAGCAGTACTTC. This sequence encodes CSVEEGYQRTEQYF.

By sample fraction, this clonotype is medium-sized (0.01 to 0.1%). J is TRBJ1-2 and V is TRBV20-1, with 8 bases that match TRBD1. The CDR3 has 13 residues. Germline CDR1 is DFQATT and CDR2 is SNEGSKA (reference sequence). J gave up 8 bases and V 5 bases, and 10 bases lay outside the gene matches. CDR3 amino acids: CSAADREGVGYTF. For the CDR3, the DNA is TGCAGTGCTGCGGACAGGGAGGGAGTAGGCTACACCTTC.

Within the sample, this clonotype is medium-sized. J is TRBJ2-2 and V is TRBV7-2, with TRBD2 as a possible D gene (5 bases). Germline V lookup: CDR1 SGHTA, CDR2 FQGNSA. V dropped 2 bases and J dropped 7 bases, with 11 bases sitting between them. The CDR3 spans 14 residues. CDR3 sequence reads: CASSLTGKGGELFF. In DNA form, the CDR3 reads TGTGCCAGCAGCTTAACCGGGAAAGGCGGGGAGCTGTTTTTT. Full variable domain (remainder filled in from reference TRBV7-2 and TRBJ2-2): GAGVSQSPSNKVTEKGKDVELRCDPISGHTALYWYRQSLGQGLEFLIYFQGNSAPDKSGLPSDRFSAERTGGSVSTLTIQRTQQEDSAVYLCASSLTGKGGELFFGEGSRLTVL.

As concerns this clonotype: This may be a read error, as it is one base from a much larger clone. V gene TRBV10-1 combines with J gene TRBJ2-7; tentatively, D is TRBD1 (6 bases). Germline CDR1 WNHNN, CDR2 SYGVQD (reference sequence). This CDR3 is 14 amino acids long. This chain's CDR3 is CASSESRTAYEKYF. In nucleotides, the CDR3 is TGCGCCAGCAGTGAGTCAAGGACAGCCTACGAGAAGTACTTC.

Relative to its sample, this clonotype is medium-sized (0.01 to 0.1%). The CDR3 nucleotides are TGTGCCAGCAGCTTAGTAGCTAGCACCCGCACAGATACGCAGTATTTT. This codes for CASSLVASTRTDTQYF. The chain links TRBV7-2 to TRBJ2-3; D may be TRBD2 (5 bases). Deletions cut 1 base from V and 1 base from J, with 12 bases between. The CDR3 spans 16 residues. In germline, CDR1 is SGHTA, CDR2 FQGNSA. Based on the CDR3 plus reference TRBV7-2 and TRBJ2-3, the full variable domain is GAGVSQSPSNKVTEKGKDVELRCDPISGHTALYWYRQSLGQGLEFLIYFQGNSAPDKSGLPSDRFSAERTGGSVSTLTIQRTQQEDSAVYLCASSLVASTRTDTQYFGPGTRLTVL.

This clonotype was counted ten times or more. This chain connects TRBV24-1 to TRBJ2-2; D perhaps matches TRBD1 (6 bases). Trimming cost V 2 bases and J 3 bases, with 9 bases left between them. This CDR3 comprises 15 residues. Germline lookup yields CDR1 KGHDR and CDR2 SFDVKD. The CDR3 here is CATSDSGHYTGELFF. DNA for the CDR3: TGTGCCACCAGTGATTCGGGACACTACACCGGGGAGCTGTTTTTT.

By proportion, this clonotype is medium-sized (0.01 to 0.1%). V is TRBV7-8 and J is TRBJ1-1, with TRBD1 matching 8 bases. This CDR3 region has 14 residues. The J segment lost 6 bases and the V segment lost 5 bases, leaving 8 bases of the junction unmatched. In germline, CDR1 is SGHVS, CDR2 FQNEAQ. In nucleotides, the CDR3 is TGTGCCAGCAGCCCCGGGACAGGCAACCCTGAAGCTTTCTTT. The encoded protein is CASSPGTGNPEAFF.

This clonotype is termed medium-sized. The CDR3 bases are TGCGCCAGCAGCCCCGACAGCCCCAATCAGCCCCAGCATTTT. Amino acids: CASSPDSPNQPQHF. V is TRBV5-1 and J is TRBJ1-5, with a weak D call TRBD1 (5 bases). V was clipped by 4 bases and J by 3 bases, with 11 bases between them. The CDR3 is made up of 14 amino acids. Germline loops: CDR1 SGHRS, CDR2 YFSETQ.

This clonotype was seen at least ten times. The chain employs TRBV6-1 and TRBJ2-7; D not resolved. CDR1 MNHNS and CDR2 SASEGT come from the germline V gene. Trimming stripped 6 bases from V and 3 bases from J, with 9 bases between. This CDR3 has 12 residues. This CDR3 reads CASRERYYEQYF. The CDR3 DNA reads as TGTGCCAGCAGGGAAAGGTACTACGAGCAGTACTTC.

A word on this clonotype: A much bigger clone sits one base away, suggesting this may be a read error. The V gene is TRBV19, the J gene TRBJ2-7; 7 bases align to TRBD1. The ends lost 3 bases at V and 3 bases at J; junction bases unmatched: 8. The CDR3 sequence is 15 residues long. Germline V gives CDR1 LNHDA, CDR2 SQIVND (reference sequence). The CDR3 DNA follows: TGTGCCAGTAGTATGAGGCAGGGGGTCAGCTACGAGCAGTACTTC. Protein sequence: CASSMRQGVSYEQYF.

By sample share, this clonotype is medium-sized. V usage is TRBV19 and J usage is TRBJ2-5; TRBD1 matches 8 bases. The CDR3 spans 15 residues. Germline CDR1 and CDR2: LNHDA and SQIVND (reference sequence). After removal of 6 bases from V and 2 bases from J, the junction contained 8 bases not matched to a gene. CDR3 nucleotides: TGTGCCAGTAGCCCTAGACAGGGGAAGCAAGAGACCCAGTACTTC. Protein: CASSPRQGKQETQYF. The variable domain in full, with the rest retrieved from reference TRBV19 and TRBJ2-5, is DGGITQSPKYLFRKEGQNVTLSCEQNLNHDAMYWYRQDPGQGLRLIYYSQIVNDFQKGDIAEGYSVSREKKESFPLTVTSAQKNPTAFYLCASSPRQGKQETQYFGPGTRLLVL.

Sample share makes this clonotype medium-sized. The J gene is TRBJ1-1, the V gene TRBV5-1, with 7 bases matching TRBD1. This CDR3 spans 16 amino acids. V trimming: 5 bases; J trimming: 5 bases; junction bases outside the gene matches: 15. Germline V gives CDR1 SGHRS, CDR2 YFSETQ. CDR3 in amino acids: CASRPRSAGGYTEAFF. Written as DNA, the CDR3 is TGCGCCAGCAGACCCCGGTCGGCAGGGGGGTATACTGAAGCTTTCTTT. Full variable domain (outside the CDR3, taken from reference TRBV5-1 and TRBJ1-1): KAGVTQTPRYLIKTRGQQVTLSCSPISGHRSVSWYQQTPGQGLQFLFEYFSETQRNKGNFPGRFSGRQFSNSRSEMNVSTLELGDSALYLCASRPRSAGGYTEAFFGQGTRLTVV.

Note on this clonotype: Given a much more abundant clone one base away, this may be a read error. The gene calls are TRBV19 and TRBJ2-6; no clear D. This CDR3 has 16 residues. Germline loops: CDR1 LNHDA, CDR2 SQIVND (reference sequence). Trimming shortened V by 3 bases and J by 1 base, and 10 bases separated the two germline ends. The CDR3 DNA follows: TGTGCCAGTAGTATCCCCCCGCGTTCTGGGGCCAACGTCCTGACTTTC. Its protein product is CASSIPPRSGANVLTF.

This clonotype is classed as medium-sized (0.01 to 0.1%). The chain employs TRBV12-2 and TRBJ1-6; the table's D call of TRBD1 was not tested on the DNA. TRBV12-2 is classified as a pseudogene. CDR3 length equals 13 residues. CDR3 amino acids: CASRPPCGSPLHF. CDR3 DNA: TGTGCAAGTCGCCCCCCATGTGGGTCACCCCTCCACTTT.

The chain is built from TRBV18 and TRBJ2-7; D is unclear. This CDR3 has 16 amino acids. Between the trimmed V and J ends, which lost 1 base and 0 bases, there was a span of 13 bases. CDR1 is KGHSH and CDR2 is LQKENI in the germline V gene. The CDR3, as DNA: TGTGCCAGCTCACCACTTTCAATCTGGGACTCCTACGAGCAGTACTTC. Translation: CASSPLSIWDSYEQYF. Variable domain in full (rest from reference TRBV18 and TRBJ2-7): NAGVMQNPRHLVRRRGQEARLRCSPMKGHSHVYWYRQLPEEGLKFMVYLQKENIIDESGMPKERFSAEFPKEGPSILRIQQVVRGDSAAYFCASSPLSIWDSYEQYFGPGTRLTVT.

The rearrangement uses TRBV3-1 and TRBJ2-1; 12 nucleotides agree with TRBD2. V shed 8 bases, J shed 9 bases, and the junction held 17 bases outside the gene matches. Per the germline V gene, CDR1 is LGHDT and CDR2 is YNNKEL (reference sequence). The CDR3 covers 17 residues. DNA for the CDR3: TGTGCCAGCCAAGGTACCCCGGGACTAGCGGGTTTTGGTGAGCAGTTCTTC. As protein: CASQGTPGLAGFGEQFF.

This clonotype was counted ten times or more. V is TRBV6-2 or TRBV6-3 and J is TRBJ1-1, with no clear D. Per germline, CDR1 MNHEY and CDR2 SVGEGT. This CDR3 contains 13 residues. V dropped 6 bases and J dropped 1 base, with 9 bases sitting between them. This CDR3 reads CASSQTWNTEAFF. The CDR3 bases are TGTGCCAGCAGCCAGACATGGAACACTGAAGCTTTCTTT.

This clonotype was observed at least ten times. V usage is TRBV19 and J usage is TRBJ1-5, with a tentative D call TRBD1 (5 bases). V was shortened by 5 bases and J by 5 bases, with 16 bases between the two germline ends. This CDR3 has 15 residues. Germline values: CDR1 LNHDA, CDR2 SQIVND (reference sequence). The chain's CDR3 is CASSSLFGGYQPQHF. The CDR3, as DNA: TGTGCCAGTAGTTCCCTCTTCGGGGGATATCAGCCCCAGCATTTT.

A single count supports this clonotype. This could be a read error, since a much larger clone is one nucleotide away. The chain couples TRBV12-3 or TRBV12-4 to TRBJ2-5, with unresolved D. There are 13 residues in the CDR3. V lost 4 bases and J 2 bases, leaving 8 bases between the germline ends. CDR3: CASSSNSQETQYF. The CDR3 DNA reads TGTGCCAGCAGTTCAAACAGTCAAGAGACCCAGTACTTC.

This clonotype was detected many times. This sequence joins TRBV29-1 and TRBJ1-5; D is uncertain. Deletions cut 0 bases from V and 11 bases from J, with 17 bases between. The CDR3 is 14 residues long. The germline CDR1 and CDR2 sequences are SQVTM and ANQGSEA. CDR3 in amino acids: CSVEDRGLDGAQHF. CDR3 coding DNA: TGCAGCGTTGAAGATCGAGGTCTTGACGGGGCCCAGCATTTT. The full variable domain, in which reference TRBV29-1 and TRBJ1-5 provide the parts outside the CDR3, is SAVISQKPSRDICQRGTSLTIQCQVDSQVTMMFWYRQQPGQSLTLIATANQGSEATYESGFVIDKFPISRPNLTFSTLTVSNMSPEDSSIYLCSVEDRGLDGAQHFGDGTRLSIL.